One and the same sample provided the 15 T cell receptor beta chains below, sequenced in a study of a mutant IDH1 vaccine in newly diagnosed glioma. Time point of the sample: week 11, during vaccination. Doses comprised 300 ug of mutant IDH1 20-mer peptide each, plus topical imiquimod. The method was immunoSEQ multiplex PCR; TCRdb's version includes in-frame clones alone and lacks a portion of them. The sample consists of approximately 25,000 clones, around 77% of them appearing once. Antigens for these TCRs are unknown. The source material was PBMCs, sampled from a glioma patient whose treatment included an IDH1 peptide vaccine. The receptors derive from a woman aged 18 to 35 with glioma.

This clone has just a few counts. The chain uses TRBV7-9 and TRBJ1-5, with TRBD1 matching over 9 bases. Germline CDR1 is SEHNR and CDR2 is FQNEAQ (reference sequence). The trim removed 3 bases at V and 7 bases at J, leaving 7 bases unmatched. This CDR3 has 15 residues. The CDR3 sequence: CASSFGQGTGQPQHF. CDR3 DNA: TGTGCCAGCAGCTTCGGACAGGGGACAGGGCAGCCCCAGCATTTT.

This clone was found once. The chain has TRBV6-6 and TRBJ2-5, with D hard to call. V lost 7 bases and J lost 5, with 5 bases in between. The CDR3 runs 10 residues. Germline V gives CDR1 MNHNY, CDR2 SVGAGI (reference sequence). CDR3 residues: CASTGETQYF. CDR3 DNA sequence: TGTGCCAGCACCGGGGAGACCCAGTACTTC.

V is TRBV7-8 and J is TRBJ1-1; the match to TRBD1 covers 10 bases. CDR1 is SGHVS, CDR2 FQNEAQ, per germline. Germline trimming cut 4 bases from V and 4 bases from J; bases unmatched to any gene: 9. CDR3 length equals 16 residues. The CDR3 loop reads CASSYNPTGGGTEAFF. The CDR3 nucleotides are TGTGCCAGCAGCTACAATCCGACAGGGGGCGGCACTGAAGCTTTCTTT.

The rearrangement joins TRBV11-3 to TRBJ2-7; 12 bases agree with TRBD2. V dropped 0 bases and J dropped 2; count of bases not matched to a gene: 2. Germline assignment: CDR1 SGHNT and CDR2 YENEEA. The CDR3 is 16 residues long. The CDR3 region is CASSLETSGGTYEQYF. For the CDR3, the DNA is TGTGCCAGCAGCTTAGAAACTAGCGGGGGGACCTACGAGCAGTACTTC.

The J gene is TRBJ1-1, the V gene TRBV6-1; D might be TRBD1 (6 bases). This CDR3 has 13 residues. V lost 7 bases and J 4 bases, leaving 13 bases between the germline ends. Germline CDR1 is MNHNS and CDR2 is SASEGT. CDR3 DNA: TGTGCCAGCACCCAGTCGACAGGCACTGAAGCTTTCTTT. Protein sequence: CASTQSTGTEAFF.

The chain is built from TRBV4-3 and TRBJ1-3, with D perhaps matching TRBD1 (5 bases). The CDR3 consists of 12 residues. CDR1 LGHNA and CDR2 YSLEER come from the germline V gene. Trimming removed 4 bases from V and 8 bases from J, with 9 bases in between. Here the CDR3 reads CASSPSGDTIYF. The CDR3, as DNA: TGCGCCAGCAGCCCCTCGGGGGACACCATATATTTT.

The chain recombines TRBV7-9 with TRBJ2-5; 10 bases are a match to TRBD2. This CDR3 comprises 17 residues. With 1 base clipped from V and 4 bases from J, the junction kept 9 bases outside the gene matches. The germline V gene has CDR1 SEHNR and CDR2 FQNEAQ (reference sequence). CDR3 in DNA: TGTGCCAGCAGCTTAGGGCTAGCGGGAGTGAGGGGAGAGACCCAGTACTTC. It specifies CASSLGLAGVRGETQYF.

The CDR3 nucleotides read TGTGCCAGCAGTTGGGGGCTTGGGGGAGCAGATACGCAGTATTTT. Amino acid sequence: CASSWGLGGADTQYF. The rearrangement uses TRBV6-6 and TRBJ2-3; possible D gene TRBD1, 6 bases. The germline V and J ends were trimmed by 4 bases and 4 bases, with 15 bases remaining between them. CDR1 and CDR2 (germline): MNHNY, SVGAGI (reference sequence). The CDR3 loop spans 15 amino acids.

The V and J genes are TRBV7-9 and TRBJ2-7; D is ambiguous. With 4 bases removed from V and 6 bases from J, the gap between germline ends came to 13 bases. CDR1 and CDR2 (germline): SEHNR, FQNEAQ (reference sequence). The CDR3 runs to 13 residues. In nucleotides, the CDR3 is TGTGCCAGCAGCTACCAAGAGGCCGGCGAGCAGTACTTC. It is translated as CASSYQEAGEQYF.

The gene calls are TRBV19 and TRBJ2-1, with TRBD1 identical over 9 bases. Looked up from germline, CDR1 is LNHDA and CDR2 is SQIVND (reference sequence). The length of the CDR3 is 12 residues. V was clipped by 7 bases and J by 12 bases; unmatched bases: 7. The CDR3 DNA is TGTGCCAGTACCAGGACAGGGGACGGGCAGTTCTTC. Encoded protein: CASTRTGDGQFF.

The V and J genes are TRBV13 and TRBJ1-1; no reliable D call. There are 13 residues in the CDR3. The V gene's germline CDR1 is PRHDT and CDR2 FYEKMQ (reference sequence). Trimming took off 2 bases at V and 2 bases at J, with 6 bases between the two ends. The CDR3 nucleotides are TGTGCCAGCAGCTTAATAGCTAACACTGAAGCTTTCTTT. Translated: CASSLIANTEAFF.

The rearrangement links TRBV29-1 to TRBJ2-3; D perhaps matches TRBD2 (5 bases). Germline lookup yields CDR1 SQVTM and CDR2 ANQGSEA. V lost 7 bases to trimming and J lost 1 base, with 15 bases between them. The length of the CDR3 is 14 residues. CDR3 amino acids: CSAHRGSRTDTQYF. DNA for the CDR3: TGCAGCGCCCACCGAGGGTCCCGCACAGATACGCAGTATTTT.

The V gene is TRBV7-2, the J gene TRBJ2-5; TRBD2 matches at 9 bases. The CDR3 covers 15 residues. J was trimmed by 11 bases and V by 3 bases; bases with no gene match: 13. CDR1 and CDR2 (germline): SGHTA, FQGNSA. CDR3 loop: CASSFTGGRADEQYF. CDR3 in DNA: TGTGCCAGCAGCTTTACGGGCGGGAGGGCCGATGAGCAGTACTTC. Together with reference TRBV7-2 and TRBJ2-5, the CDR3 gives the full variable domain: GAGVSQSPSNKVTEKGKDVELRCDPISGHTALYWYRQSLGQGLEFLIYFQGNSAPDKSGLPSDRFSAERTGGSVSTLTIQRTQQEDSAVYLCASSFTGGRADEQYFGPGTRLLVL.

The chain employs TRBV5-1 and TRBJ2-1, with TRBD2 matching over 9 bases. Trimming removed 4 bases from V and 8 bases from J; junction bases left unmatched: 7. Germline V gene data show CDR1 as SGHRS and CDR2 as YFSETQ. The CDR3 has 14 residues. DNA of the CDR3: TGCGCCAGCAGCCCGGGACTAGCCTTATATGAGCAGTTCTTC. It encodes CASSPGLALYEQFF. Drawing the rest from reference TRBV5-1 and TRBJ2-1, the complete variable domain is KAGVTQTPRYLIKTRGQQVTLSCSPISGHRSVSWYQQTPGQGLQFLFEYFSETQRNKGNFPGRFSGRQFSNSRSEMNVSTLELGDSALYLCASSPGLALYEQFFGPGTRLTVL.

This clone was observed a handful of times. V and J are TRBV2 and TRBJ1-1; no definite D call. The CDR3 contains 12 residues. In germline, CDR1 is SNHLY, CDR2 FYNNEI. The V gene lost 6 bases and the J gene lost 3 bases, with 8 bases spanning the gap. The DNA for the CDR3 is TGTGCCAGCAGCCTCGGAGACACTGAAGCTTTCTTT. This translates into CASSLGDTEAFF.